One sample yielded the 15 T cell receptor beta chains listed below, sequenced in a study of CD8 T cells in ankylosing spondylitis. Each CDR3 protein is one row after TCRdb ran MiXCR on the 5' RACE reads. The table records roughly 40,000 distinct CDR3 sequences, more than 9.5% of them present only once. Sequencing used blood, either unsorted or a sorted T cell fraction (not recorded which). The source of these receptors is a male donor with ankylosing spondylitis or in good health (not recorded which).

There are a few counts of this clonotype. The chain couples TRBV19 to TRBJ2-7; the D gene is possibly TRBD1 (5 bases). Germline assignment: CDR1 LNHDA and CDR2 SQIVND (reference sequence). The CDR3 length is 15 residues. V lost 2 bases and J lost 2, with 13 bases in between. The CDR3, as DNA: TGTGCCAGTAGTATACAGGGTGGGGCGACCTACGAGCAGTACTTC. This gives the protein CASSIQGGATYEQYF.

This clonotype was counted between two and nine times. This sequence joins TRBV13 and TRBJ2-3; no firm D call. Trimming took 1 base from V and 2 from J, leaving 7 bases between them. The germline V gene has CDR1 PRHDT and CDR2 FYEKMQ (reference sequence). The CDR3 totals 14 residues. Here the CDR3 reads CASSLDWNTDTQYF. The CDR3, as DNA: TGTGCCAGCAGCTTAGACTGGAACACAGATACGCAGTATTTT.

This clonotype has only one observation. At one end the junction does not follow the germline gene, possibly because of a read error. CDR3 loop: CTSSYMGRLAGSYNEQFF. The CDR3 bases are TGTACCAGCAGTTATATGGGGCGCCTAGCGGGGAGTTACAATGAGCAGTTCTTC. The V gene is TRBV12-3 or TRBV12-4, the J gene TRBJ2-1; 9 nucleotides align to TRBD2. The CDR3 consists of 18 residues.

This clonotype occurred many times. This chain uses TRBV7-2 with TRBJ2-5; D is possibly TRBD2 (7 bases). The V end lost 5 bases, the J end lost 6 bases, and 16 bases lay between the germline ends. The CDR3 is 14 residues long. Germline-derived CDR1 and CDR2 are SGHTA and FQGNSA. The CDR3 region is CASSLTGRGKTQYF. CDR3 nucleotides: TGTGCCAGCAGCCTCACAGGGAGGGGAAAGACCCAGTACTTC.

This clonotype was detected ten times or more. The chain employs TRBV24-1 and TRBJ2-1, with D perhaps TRBD2 (5 bases). The germline CDR1 and CDR2 sequences are KGHDR and SFDVKD. The CDR3 runs 14 residues. The V end lost 0 bases, the J end lost 5 bases, and 7 bases lay between the germline ends. The CDR3 spells CATSDLRGNNEQFF. The CDR3 nucleotides read TGTGCCACCAGTGATTTGAGAGGGAACAATGAGCAGTTCTTC.

This clonotype was detected a few times. The chain is built from TRBV30 and TRBJ2-2; the D is unclear. The CDR3 length is 17 residues. The germline gives CDR1 GTSNPN, CDR2 SVGIG (reference sequence). Trimming took 0 bases from V and 1 from J, leaving 15 bases between them. The CDR3 spells CAWSVHIGQRNTGELFF. The CDR3 DNA reads as TGTGCCTGGAGTGTACATATAGGGCAGAGGAACACCGGGGAGCTGTTTTTT.

This clonotype qualifies as medium-sized. The rearrangement joins TRBV12-3 or TRBV12-4 to TRBJ2-3; 8 nucleotides line up with TRBD2. With V trimmed by 6 bases and J by 6 bases, 8 bases remained unmatched. This CDR3 is 14 amino acids long. The CDR3 protein is CASRTSGPYDTQYF. CDR3 DNA sequence: TGTGCCAGCAGAACTAGCGGCCCCTACGATACGCAGTATTTT.

This clonotype has ten or more counts. The chain couples TRBV5-1 to TRBJ1-1; 7 bases map to TRBD1. This CDR3 is 14 amino acids long. Germline V gives CDR1 SGHRS, CDR2 YFSETQ. The ends lost 5 bases at V and 2 bases at J; junction bases unmatched: 6. In DNA, the CDR3 is TGCGCCAGCAGGAGAACAGGGGAAAACACTGAAGCTTTCTTT. It translates to CASRRTGENTEAFF.

This clonotype was seen many times. The genes are TRBV14 and TRBJ1-6; no reliable D call. The CDR3 covers 13 residues. Germline lookup yields CDR1 SGHDN and CDR2 FVKESK. The V and J ends lost 6 bases and 3 bases respectively, with 6 bases between them. CDR3 in DNA: TGTGCCAGCAGGGTAGACTATAATTCACCCCTCCACTTT. Amino acid sequence: CASRVDYNSPLHF. Full variable domain (remainder filled in from reference TRBV14 and TRBJ1-6): EAGVTQFPSHSVIEKGQTVTLRCDPISGHDNLYWYRRVMGKEIKFLLHFVKESKQDESGMPNNRFLAERTGGTYSTLKVQPAELEDSGVYFCASRVDYNSPLHFGNGTRLTVT.

This clonotype was observed many times. This chain joins TRBV11-3 and TRBJ1-1, with a tentative D call TRBD1 (5 bases). The CDR3 contains 14 residues. Germline loops: CDR1 SGHNT, CDR2 YENEEA. Trimming took off 1 base at V and 1 base at J, with 7 bases between the two ends. The CDR3 protein is CASSLGGENTEAFF. The CDR3 coding sequence is TGTGCCAGCAGCTTAGGAGGGGAGAACACTGAAGCTTTCTTT.

By share, this clonotype ranks as medium-sized. The V call is TRBV5-1, the J call TRBJ2-2; D not resolved. Germline V lookup: CDR1 SGHRS, CDR2 YFSETQ. The CDR3 is 16 amino acids. The germline V and J ends were trimmed by 0 bases and 1 base, with 10 bases remaining between them. DNA of the CDR3: TGCGCCAGCAGCTTGGAGGGTAGCCTGAACACCGGGGAGCTGTTTTTT. Encoded protein: CASSLEGSLNTGELFF.

The sample holds many counts of this clonotype. The rearrangement joins TRBV5-1 to TRBJ2-2; TRBD1 or TRBD2 may be the D gene (6 bases each). V was pared by 2 bases and J by 6 bases, with 11 bases between. The CDR3 totals 14 residues. Germline V gene sequence: CDR1 SGHRS, CDR2 YFSETQ. CDR3: CASSFPEGAGELFF. Here the CDR3 DNA reads TGCGCCAGCAGCTTTCCGGAGGGGGCCGGGGAGCTGTTTTTT.

The gene calls are TRBV4-2 and TRBJ2-3, with D possibly matching TRBD2 (5 bases). The V gene lost 1 base and the J gene lost 11 bases, with 16 bases spanning the gap. Germline loops: CDR1 LGHNA, CDR2 YNFKEQ. This CDR3 contains 14 residues. CDR3: CASSQGGGSEKQYF. CDR3 nucleotides: TGTGCCAGCAGCCAAGGAGGAGGTTCGGAGAAGCAGTATTTT.

Many counts were recorded for this clonotype. This rearrangement joins TRBV15 to TRBJ1-5; 12 bases fit TRBD1. The trim removed 8 bases at V and 3 bases at J, leaving 2 bases unmatched. Germline V gene data show CDR1 as LNHNV and CDR2 as YYDKDF (reference sequence). The CDR3 sequence is 14 residues long. The CDR3: CATGTGGINQPQHF. CDR3 nucleotide sequence: TGTGCCACCGGGACAGGGGGCATCAATCAGCCCCAGCATTTT.

This clonotype was picked up many times. The genes are TRBV11-1 and TRBJ2-2, with 10 bases fitting TRBD1. Germline V gene data show CDR1 as SGHAT and CDR2 as FQDESV (reference sequence). Unmatched junction bases numbered 14, after V lost 4 bases and J lost 6 bases. The CDR3 contains 18 residues. CDR3 DNA: TGTGCCAGCAGCTCCCCCCGGGACAGGGGACCTTTGTCCGGGGAGCTGTTTTTT. It translates to CASSSPRDRGPLSGELFF.